The entry that follows covers one T cell receptor beta chain sequence. Antigen unknown. This sequence may be a read error, since a much larger clone differs from it by one base. The source of the sample is a study of blood T cells in healthy people across ages. Study details: The template switching approach captured approximately one barcoded beta molecule for every two T cells.

Trimming removed 6 bases from V and 8 bases from J, with 10 bases in between. The CDR3 spans 11 residues. Germline-derived CDR1 and CDR2 are LNHDA and SQIVND (reference sequence). The use of a sample-barcoded 5' primer and a J-beta primer mix characterized a second PCR of 7 to 11 cycles. The template-switch adaptor was a 5' adaptor with 12 random nucleotides. It tagged each cDNA molecule. TCRdb re-called the 5' RACE reads with MiXCR, one entry per CDR3 protein. The data hold 850,000 to 950,000 distinct CDR3 sequences, with more than 25% observed a single time. Study-wide results and caveats: In long-lived donors, naive CD4+ cell counts and diversity exceeded those of aged donors. Reliance upon unsorted PBMCs precluded definitive naive versus antigen-experienced comparison.

V usage is TRBV19 and J usage is TRBJ2-5; D is possibly TRBD1 (6 bases). Sequenced input: blood. This receptor was taken from a woman aged 80 or over in good health. The CDR3 reads CASRMDRTQYF. Written as DNA, the CDR3 is TGTGCCAGTAGAATGGACAGAACCCAGTACTTC.